This T cell receptor (beta chain) was identified in a study of beta chain features in type 1 diabetes. Study background: Patients did not differ from healthy donors in age, gender or cell yield.

Study observations and caveats: When Type 1 diabetes patients were examined, their TCRB CDR3s proved moderately but significantly shorter in all four CD4+ subsets.

The investigators reverse transcribed all of the isolated RNA, so they sequenced expressed TCRB transcripts. TCRdb keeps only in-frame clones here, not all; method: immunoSEQ multiplex PCR. The sample carries 95,000 to 150,000 clones, roughly 17% recorded once. This clone was observed a few times. Its antigen is currently unknown. J was trimmed by 1 base and V by 5 bases; bases with no gene match: 8. This CDR3 has 17 residues. Germline CDR1 is SGHAT and CDR2 is FQNNGV. This clonotype originated in a young man with type 1 diabetes. Sequenced input: central memory CD4+ T cells from blood. The V gene is TRBV11-2, the J gene TRBJ2-7, with TRBD2 matching 13 bases. This CDR3 is CASSPRTSGGKSYEQYF. CDR3 nucleotides: TGTGCCAGCAGCCCGAGGACTAGCGGGGGAAAATCCTACGAGCAGTACTTC.